Here is one T cell receptor (beta chain) with its context. Germline loops: CDR1 SGHTA, CDR2 FQGNSA. CDR3 length: 14 residues. J was trimmed by 4 bases and V by 6 bases; bases with no gene match: 8. The data derive from a study of cytomegalovirus exposure and HLA in healthy donors. 60 Vbeta and 13 Jbeta primers were used in PCR. The protocol was immunoSEQ multiplex PCR, while the TCRdb copy is restricted to in-frame clones and leaves out a portion. The table lists around 300,000 clones, roughly 81% of them singletons. The material sequenced was PBMCs. The chain recombines TRBV7-2 with TRBJ1-1; 7 nucleotides match TRBD1. The sequence derives from a woman in her forties in good health and CMV-seropositive. CDR3 region: CASSSIRGSTEAFF. CDR3 nucleotide sequence: TGTGCCAGCAGTTCCATCAGGGGGAGCACTGAAGCTTTCTTT. Drawing the rest from reference TRBV7-2 and TRBJ1-1, the complete variable domain is GAGVSQSPSNKVTEKGKDVELRCDPISGHTALYWYRQSLGQGLEFLIYFQGNSAPDKSGLPSDRFSAERTGGSVSTLTIQRTQQEDSAVYLCASSSIRGSTEAFFGQGTRLTVV.